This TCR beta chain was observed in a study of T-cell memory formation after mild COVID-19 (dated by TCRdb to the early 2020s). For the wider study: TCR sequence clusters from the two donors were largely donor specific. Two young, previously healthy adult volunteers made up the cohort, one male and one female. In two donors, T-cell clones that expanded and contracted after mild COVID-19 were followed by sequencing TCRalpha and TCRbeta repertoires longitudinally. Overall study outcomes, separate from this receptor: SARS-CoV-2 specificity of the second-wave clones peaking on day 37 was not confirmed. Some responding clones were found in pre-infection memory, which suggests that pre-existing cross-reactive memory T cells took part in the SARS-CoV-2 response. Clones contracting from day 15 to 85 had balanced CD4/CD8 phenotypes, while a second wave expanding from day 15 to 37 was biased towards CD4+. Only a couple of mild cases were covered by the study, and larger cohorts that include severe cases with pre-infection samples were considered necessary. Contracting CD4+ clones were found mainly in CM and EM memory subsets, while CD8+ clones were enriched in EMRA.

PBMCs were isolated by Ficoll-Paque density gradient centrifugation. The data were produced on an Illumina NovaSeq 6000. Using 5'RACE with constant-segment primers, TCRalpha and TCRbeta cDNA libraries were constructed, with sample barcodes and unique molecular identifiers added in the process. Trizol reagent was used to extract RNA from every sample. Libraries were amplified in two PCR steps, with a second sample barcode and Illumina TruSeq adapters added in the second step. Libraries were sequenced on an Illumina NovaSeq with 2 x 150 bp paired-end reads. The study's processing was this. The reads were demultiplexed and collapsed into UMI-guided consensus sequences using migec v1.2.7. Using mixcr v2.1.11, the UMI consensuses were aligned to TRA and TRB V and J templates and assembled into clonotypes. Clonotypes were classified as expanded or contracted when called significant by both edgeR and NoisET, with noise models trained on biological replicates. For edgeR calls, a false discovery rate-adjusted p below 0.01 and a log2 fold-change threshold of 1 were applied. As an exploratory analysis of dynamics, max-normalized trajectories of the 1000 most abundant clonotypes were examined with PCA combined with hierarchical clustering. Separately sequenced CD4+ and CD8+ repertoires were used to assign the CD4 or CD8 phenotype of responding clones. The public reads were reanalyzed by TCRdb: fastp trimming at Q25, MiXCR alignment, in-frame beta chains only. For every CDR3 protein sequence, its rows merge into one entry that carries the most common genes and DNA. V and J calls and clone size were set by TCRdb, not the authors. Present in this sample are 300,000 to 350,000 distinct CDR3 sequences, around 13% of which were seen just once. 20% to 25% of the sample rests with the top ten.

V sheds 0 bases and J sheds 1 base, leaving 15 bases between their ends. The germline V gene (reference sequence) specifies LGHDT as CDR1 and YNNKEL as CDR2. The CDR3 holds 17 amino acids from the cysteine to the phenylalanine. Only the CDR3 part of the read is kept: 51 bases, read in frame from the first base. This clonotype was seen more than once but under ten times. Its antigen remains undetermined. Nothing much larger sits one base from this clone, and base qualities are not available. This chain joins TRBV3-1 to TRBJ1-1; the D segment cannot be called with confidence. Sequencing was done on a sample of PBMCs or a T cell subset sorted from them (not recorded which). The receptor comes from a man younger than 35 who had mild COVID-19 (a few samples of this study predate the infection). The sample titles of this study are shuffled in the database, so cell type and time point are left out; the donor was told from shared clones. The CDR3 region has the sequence CASSQDTLFRGNTEAFF. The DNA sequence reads TGTGCCAGCAGCCAAGACACACTGTTCAGAGGGAACACTGAAGCTTTCTTT.